These 3 T cell receptor beta chains came from one sample sequenced in a study of T cell responses to AZD1222 COVID-19 vaccine. Some clones are missing from TCRdb's copy, which holds only in-frame ones; the method was immunoSEQ multiplex PCR. The table shows 60,000 or so clones, with 80% to 90% occurring only once. Sequencing was performed on peripheral blood, taken on day 0 of AZD1222 vaccination. Every receptor here comes from an adult in good health.

The chain joins TRBV5-5 to TRBJ2-7; no clear D gene. There are 13 residues in the CDR3. V lost 3 bases to trimming and J lost 3 bases, with 10 bases between them. Germline V gives CDR1 SGHKS, CDR2 YYEKEE (reference sequence). The CDR3 protein is CASSSDGRYEQYF. In DNA form, the CDR3 reads TGTGCCAGCAGCTCCGATGGCCGCTACGAGCAGTACTTC.

A few counts support this clone. The rearrangement uses TRBV2 and TRBJ1-2; D remains ambiguous. This CDR3 comprises 14 residues. Germline loops: CDR1 SNHLY, CDR2 FYNNEI. V gave up 8 bases and J gave up 6 bases, with 19 bases separating them. The CDR3 nucleotides read TGTGCCAGCCCGACTGGGCCCTATGAGGATGGCTACACCTTC. Its translation is CASPTGPYEDGYTF.

J is TRBJ1-2 and V is TRBV19; 8 bases are shared with TRBD1. V lost 6 bases and J lost 8; bases outside the gene matches: 5. The germline V gene has CDR1 LNHDA and CDR2 SQIVND (reference sequence). The CDR3 runs to 12 residues. CDR3 loop: CASRDRDRGYTF. The DNA for the CDR3 is TGTGCCAGTAGGGACAGGGATCGGGGCTACACCTTC. Filled out from reference TRBV19 and TRBJ1-2, the complete variable domain reads DGGITQSPKYLFRKEGQNVTLSCEQNLNHDAMYWYRQDPGQGLRLIYYSQIVNDFQKGDIAEGYSVSREKKESFPLTVTSAQKNPTAFYLCASRDRDRGYTFGSGTRLTVV.